One T cell receptor beta chain is described in this entry. Its antigen is as yet unknown. Lactation, pregnancy, other autoimmune disease or uncontrolled infection excluded patients. On the basis of clinical symptoms, serum thyroxine and TRAb, thyroid ultrasound and orbital computed tomography, diagnoses were made. V was clipped by 4 bases and J by 7 bases; unmatched bases: 10. The germline gives CDR1 KGHDR, CDR2 SFDVKD. The CDR3 totals 16 residues. This sample is drawn from a study of T cells in Graves' hyperthyroidism and ophthalmopathy. Overall study context: Blood from the periphery was taken at initial diagnosis, before any treatment.

Study-level points and caveats: Model-based prediction identified ophthalmopathy a median around seven months prior to its onset.

Regions amplified from RNA transcripts were the TCR beta CDR3 regions. A set of HTBI primers served as the primers for a first-round RT-PCR of the TCR CDR3. TCRdb reanalysed the multiplex PCR reads using MiXCR and keeps one entry per CDR3 protein. The table has around 350,000 distinct CDR3 sequences, around 15% seen once. Sequencing used blood. The V call is TRBV24-1, the J call TRBJ2-1; 9 bases are a match to TRBD1. The receptor was derived from a woman aged 60-70 years with Graves' ophthalmopathy. DNA for the CDR3: TGTGCCACCAGTGACCCGGGACAGGGACACAGGAATGAGCAGTTCTTC. This translates into CATSDPGQGHRNEQFF.